This T cell receptor beta chain is drawn from a study of T cells expressing NK-cell markers. The CDR3 runs to 16 residues. Germline V gene sequence: CDR1 LNHNV, CDR2 YYDKDF (reference sequence). With the 5' RACE reads reprocessed, TCRdb shows one record per CDR3 protein and no DNA. The sample has some 300,000 distinct CDR3 sequences; the top ten hold approximately 0.41%. The source material was blood T cells: a sorted CD56 or NKG2C T cell subset, CD4+ or CD8+ T cells, or bulk PBMC T cells (not recorded which). The chain carries TRBV15 and TRBJ2-1; TCRdb picks TRBD2, but there is no DNA to check that call. This clonotype was sampled from a man aged 18 to 30 in good health. CDR3 residues: CATSPLRGGSGVEQFF.